This T cell receptor beta chain emerged from a study of cytotoxic CD8 clonotypes in ibrutinib-treated CLL. Study-level background: The cohort had over ten relapsed/refractory and around 14 treatment-naive patients, around 18 IGHV unmutated. Response material was collected after a median 12 months of treatment, range 6 to 36. Study-level results: Clonality grew at ibrutinib response; at progression, it decreased back toward baseline. Rare overall, public clonotypes shrank or held steady under therapy.

The CDR3 is 14 amino acids. V dropped 2 bases and J dropped 11; count of bases not matched to a gene: 7. Germline V gene data show CDR1 as SGDLS and CDR2 as YYNGEE. The assay was immunoSEQ multiplex PCR, and TCRdb's table has in-frame clones only and misses some. The profile covers 250,000 to 350,000 clones, with roughly 76% appearing a single time and roughly 6% taken by the ten largest. Comments on this clone: Its target is not known.

V is TRBV9 and J is TRBJ1-6; 7 nucleotides agree with TRBD1. The specimen was PBMCs, collected at disease progression, from a patient treated with ibrutinib. The clonotype comes from a human donor with chronic lymphocytic leukemia. The CDR3 spells CASSVGQGVTPLHF. CDR3 sequence (DNA): TGTGCCAGCAGCGTGGGCCAGGGGGTGACACCCCTCCACTTT. The full variable domain, its missing parts supplied by reference TRBV9 and TRBJ1-6, is DSGVTQTPKHLITATGQRVTLRCSPRSGDLSVYWYQQSLDQGLQFLIQYYNGEERAKGNILERFSAQQFPDLHSELNLSSLELGDSALYFCASSVGQGVTPLHFGNGTRLTVT.